These 29 T cell receptor beta chains share one sample of origin, sequenced in a study of blood T cell repertoires in COVID-19. The data were produced by immunoSEQ multiplex PCR, yet TCRdb's version contains in-frame clones alone and is incomplete. The table has about 300,000 clones, 80% to 90% seen once. The sequenced material came from PBMCs or T cells enriched from blood (not recorded which). Receptors originate from a woman between 18 and 29 years old who had recovered from COVID-19.

This clone was counted once. The chain has TRBV20-1 and TRBJ1-3; tentatively, D is TRBD1 (6 bases). The CDR3 consists of 15 residues. Germline V CDR1 and CDR2: DFQATT, SNEGSKA (reference sequence). The V end was cut by 3 bases, the J end by 4 bases, with 16 bases between. As DNA, the CDR3 is TGCAGTGCTAGTAACAGGGAGACTAACGGAAACACCATATATTTT. Protein product: CSASNRETNGNTIYF.

CDR3 DNA sequence: TGTGCCAGCAGTGAAGTGGACTCGGTAGCGGTGCAGTTCTTC. This translates into CASSEVDSVAVQFF. V gene TRBV6-1 combines with J gene TRBJ2-1; weak D call: TRBD2 (6 bases). The CDR3 runs to 14 residues. The V end lost 1 base, the J end lost 12 bases, and 16 bases lay between the germline ends. Germline loops: CDR1 MNHNS, CDR2 SASEGT.

J is TRBJ1-1 and V is TRBV5-1; 7 bases fit TRBD1. The CDR3 is 14 residues long. In germline, CDR1 is SGHRS, CDR2 YFSETQ. V shed 4 bases and J 0 bases; nucleotides not matched to a gene: 3. The CDR3 DNA is TGCGCCAGCAGCGGGGACAGCCTGAACACTGAAGCTTTCTTT. Its translation: CASSGDSLNTEAFF.

The chain has TRBV2 and TRBJ1-1, with D possibly matching TRBD1 (5 bases). The CDR3 extends over 14 amino acids. The V gene's germline CDR1 is SNHLY and CDR2 FYNNEI. V was pared by 5 bases and J by 3 bases, with 13 bases between. The CDR3: CASSLQAVDTEAFF. The CDR3 DNA reads as TGTGCCAGCAGTTTACAGGCAGTTGACACTGAAGCTTTCTTT.

The gene calls are TRBV12-5 and TRBJ1-1; 8 positions match TRBD1. CDR1 and CDR2 (germline): LGHNT, FRNRAP. Trimming cost V 6 bases and J 6 bases; bases outside gene matches: 9. The CDR3 is 14 amino acids. In DNA form, the CDR3 reads TGTGCTAGTGGCCGAGGACAGGGCTGGGCTGAAGCTTTCTTT. Translated: CASGRGQGWAEAFF.

This clone was picked up one time. This chain links TRBV11-2 with TRBJ1-2, with D perhaps matching TRBD1 (6 bases). The V gene lost 5 bases and the J gene lost 8 bases, with 15 bases spanning the gap. The CDR3 spans 13 residues. CDR1 and CDR2 from the germline V gene are SGHAT and FQNNGV. Here the CDR3 reads CASSETGLSGYTF. The DNA of the CDR3 is TGTGCCAGCAGCGAGACAGGCCTCTCGGGCTACACCTTC.

The chain employs TRBV2 and TRBJ2-7; 12 positions match TRBD2. V lost 6 bases and J lost 7; bases outside the gene matches: 10. The V gene's germline CDR1 is SNHLY and CDR2 FYNNEI. The CDR3 contains 15 residues. The CDR3 DNA follows: TGTGCCAGCAGGCCGACTAGCGGGGGACCGTTTGAGCAGTACTTC. Translating gives CASRPTSGGPFEQYF.

The V call is TRBV7-9, the J call TRBJ2-7; 7 bases are a match to TRBD1. Germline V lookup: CDR1 SEHNR, CDR2 FQNEAQ (reference sequence). The CDR3 consists of 14 residues. Trimming removed 7 bases from V and 6 bases from J; junction bases left unmatched: 12. Here the CDR3 DNA reads TGTGCCAGCACCGACAGGGTCAATCCGGTCGAGCAGTACTTC. Protein product: CASTDRVNPVEQYF.

This clone was seen only a few times. The V and J genes are TRBV13 and TRBJ1-1; D is uncertain. There are 12 residues in the CDR3. Per the germline V gene, CDR1 is PRHDT and CDR2 is FYEKMQ (reference sequence). The V end was cut by 5 bases, the J end by 5 bases, with 9 bases between. CDR3 region: CASSPRVTEAFF. CDR3 bases: TGTGCCAGCAGCCCCCGGGTGACTGAAGCTTTCTTT.

V is TRBV19 and J is TRBJ2-1; 8 bases are a match to TRBD2. Per germline, CDR1 LNHDA and CDR2 SQIVND (reference sequence). Trimming at V came to 3 bases and at J to 7 bases, leaving 8 bases not matched to a gene. The CDR3 covers 15 residues. The CDR3 DNA reads TGTGCCAGTAGTATCGTCGGGAGGGCCTGGAATGAGCAGTTCTTC. Residues: CASSIVGRAWNEQFF. Full variable domain (rest looked up from reference TRBV19 and TRBJ2-1): DGGITQSPKYLFRKEGQNVTLSCEQNLNHDAMYWYRQDPGQGLRLIYYSQIVNDFQKGDIAEGYSVSREKKESFPLTVTSAQKNPTAFYLCASSIVGRAWNEQFFGPGTRLTVL.

The rearrangement links TRBV2 to TRBJ1-4, with D perhaps matching TRBD1 (6 bases). CDR3 length equals 16 residues. Germline V gives CDR1 SNHLY, CDR2 FYNNEI. V dropped 8 bases and J dropped 4 bases, with 20 bases sitting between them. The CDR3 sequence is CASQIPQTGRNEKLFF. The CDR3 bases are TGTGCCAGCCAGATTCCTCAGACAGGTCGTAATGAAAAACTGTTTTTT.

This sequence joins TRBV11-2 and TRBJ2-7; tentatively, D is TRBD1 (6 bases). Per the germline V gene, CDR1 is SGHAT and CDR2 is FQNNGV. Trimming left V 4 bases short and J 0 bases short, with 13 bases between. The CDR3 runs 15 residues. The CDR3 here is CASSSIRDTSYEQYF. CDR3 nucleotide sequence: TGTGCCAGCAGCTCCATCCGGGACACCTCCTACGAGCAGTACTTC. The whole variable domain, remainder taken from reference TRBV11-2 and TRBJ2-7, is EAGVAQSPRYKIIEKRQSVAFWCNPISGHATLYWYQQILGQGPKLLIQFQNNGVVDDSQLPKDRFSAERLKGVDSTLKIQPAKLEDSAVYLCASSSIRDTSYEQYFGPGTRLTVT.

A single count supports this clone. The chain carries TRBV9 and TRBJ2-7; possibly TRBD2 for D (5 bases). The CDR3 has 13 residues. From germline, CDR1 is SGDLS and CDR2 YYNGEE. Trimming stripped 3 bases from V and 2 bases from J, with 9 bases between. The CDR3 loop is CASSEAEPYEQYF. CDR3 DNA: TGTGCCAGCAGCGAAGCGGAACCCTACGAGCAGTACTTC.

V gene TRBV27 combines with J gene TRBJ2-7; 7 bases are shared with TRBD1. V lost 9 bases, J lost 3 bases, and 8 bases stayed unmatched. Germline V gene lookup returns CDR1 MNHEY and CDR2 SMNVEV (reference sequence). This CDR3 is built from 13 residues. CDR3 in DNA: TGTGCCAGTGTAGACAGGGTACGCTACGAGCAGTACTTC. Protein sequence: CASVDRVRYEQYF.

With respect to this clone: With a much larger clone just one base away, this may be a read error. Other DNA variants within this sample encode the same CDR3. This chain joins TRBV11-1 and TRBJ2-2; TRBD2 is a possible D gene (6 bases). V gave up 2 bases and J gave up 6 bases, with 7 bases separating them. Germline assignment: CDR1 SGHAT and CDR2 FQDESV (reference sequence). CDR3 length: 13 amino acids. The CDR3 sequence is CASSLSGAGELFF. The DNA of the CDR3 is TGTGCCAGCAGCTTATCGGGGGCCGGGGAGCTGTTTTTT.

The chain joins TRBV30 to TRBJ1-2; weak D call: TRBD1 (5 bases). CDR3 length equals 15 residues. The V gene lost 2 bases and the J gene lost 5 bases, with 18 bases spanning the gap. CDR1 is GTSNPN, CDR2 SVGIG, per germline (reference sequence). The CDR3, as DNA: TGTGCCTGGAGTATAGGGTTTGGGGGGACTTATGGCTACACCTTC. This sequence encodes CAWSIGFGGTYGYTF.

This clone was observed a handful of times. The genes are TRBV12-3 or TRBV12-4 and TRBJ1-1; the D gene is possibly TRBD1 (6 bases). This CDR3 is built from 13 residues. V lost 7 bases to trimming and J lost 2 bases, with 11 bases between them. CDR3 bases: TGTGCCAGCATAAAACAGGGCAACACTGAAGCTTTCTTT. Its protein is CASIKQGNTEAFF.

In its sample, this clone was seen once. This chain uses TRBV11-2 with TRBJ2-3, with 10 bases aligning to TRBD1. V shed 4 bases, J shed 3 bases, and the junction held 4 bases outside the gene matches. This CDR3 spans 15 amino acids. Germline CDR1 is SGHAT and CDR2 is FQNNGV. CDR3 bases: TGTGCCAGCAGCTCGGGACAGGGGACGACAGATACGCAGTATTTT. This gives the protein CASSSGQGTTDTQYF.

V and J are TRBV28 and TRBJ1-6, with D possibly being TRBD1 (6 bases). Germline V CDR1 and CDR2: MDHEN, SYDVKM. The CDR3 is made up of 14 amino acids. V lost 3 bases to trimming and J lost 14 bases, with 17 bases between them. The CDR3 DNA follows: TGTGCCAGCAGTTTTAACAGGGAGAGGGTGGCCCTCCACTTT. It yields the protein CASSFNRERVALHF.

J is TRBJ2-3 and V is TRBV19, with a possible D match to TRBD1 (5 bases). Germline-derived CDR1 and CDR2 are LNHDA and SQIVND (reference sequence). This CDR3 spans 14 amino acids. The V end lost 5 bases, the J end lost 1 base, and 10 bases lay between the germline ends. CDR3 DNA: TGTGCCAGTAGTTTGACAGAAGGCACAGATACGCAGTATTTT. This codes for CASSLTEGTDTQYF.

The rearrangement uses TRBV5-1 and TRBJ2-1; 10 bases fit TRBD2. Germline V gene data show CDR1 as SGHRS and CDR2 as YFSETQ. The CDR3 is made up of 15 amino acids. V lost 5 bases to trimming and J lost 5 bases; unmatched junction nucleotides: 7. The CDR3 coding sequence is TGCGCCAGCAGACTACTAGCGGGGCAGCACAATGAGCAGTTCTTC. It codes for CASRLLAGQHNEQFF.

V gene TRBV5-8 combines with J gene TRBJ1-2, with unresolved D. The germline V and J ends were trimmed by 5 bases and 4 bases, with 6 bases remaining between them. This CDR3 comprises 11 residues. Looked up from germline, CDR1 is SGHTS and CDR2 is YDEGEE. The CDR3 reads CASRVSYGYTF. The CDR3 DNA follows: TGTGCCAGCAGGGTGAGCTATGGCTACACCTTC.

This chain uses TRBV3-1 (or the pseudogene TRBV3-2) with TRBJ1-1; 8 positions match TRBD1. Germline trimming cut 4 bases from V and 10 bases from J; bases unmatched to any gene: 5. The length of the CDR3 is 12 residues. The V gene's germline CDR1 is LGHDT and CDR2 YNNKEL (reference sequence). CDR3 sequence reads: CASSLDREGAFF. The DNA of the CDR3 is TGTGCCAGCAGCCTGGACAGGGAGGGAGCTTTCTTT.

The V call is TRBV5-1, the J call TRBJ2-1; TRBD2 agrees at 9 bases. This CDR3 spans 16 amino acids. Per the germline V gene, CDR1 is SGHRS and CDR2 is YFSETQ. V lost 3 bases to trimming and J lost 1 base; unmatched junction nucleotides: 5. CDR3 region: CASSSASGGSYNEQFF. The CDR3 coding sequence is TGCGCCAGCAGCTCCGCAAGCGGGGGGTCCTACAATGAGCAGTTCTTC.

V gene TRBV4-1 combines with J gene TRBJ2-1; 14 bases fit TRBD2. The germline V gene encodes CDR1 MGHRA and CDR2 YSYEKL. The CDR3 spans 14 residues. Trimming took 5 bases from V and 9 from J; bases not matched to a gene: 3. The CDR3 DNA reads TGCGCCAGCAGCGGGACTAGCGGGGGATTTGAGCAGTTCTTC. Its protein is CASSGTSGGFEQFF.

The rearrangement uses TRBV18 and TRBJ1-2; unclear D gene. There are 12 residues in the CDR3. V was shortened by 4 bases and J by 7 bases, with 10 bases between the two germline ends. Germline-derived CDR1 and CDR2 are KGHSH and LQKENI. The CDR3 sequence is CASSHQESGYTF. The DNA for the CDR3 is TGTGCCAGCTCACACCAGGAAAGTGGCTACACCTTC.

This chain uses TRBV12-3 or TRBV12-4 with TRBJ2-7; TRBD1 matches 8 bases. Germline trimming cut 7 bases from V and 3 bases from J; bases unmatched to any gene: 5. This CDR3 is 13 amino acids long. CDR3 loop: CASTQGAGYEQYF. In nucleotides, the CDR3 is TGTGCCAGCACGCAGGGGGCGGGCTACGAGCAGTACTTC.

V and J are TRBV7-6 and TRBJ1-2; 9 bases line up with TRBD1. Looked up from germline, CDR1 is SGHVS and CDR2 is FNYEAQ. The CDR3 loop spans 13 amino acids. V lost 1 base and J lost 8; bases outside the gene matches: 2. The CDR3 DNA reads as TGTGCCAGCAGCTTAGGGGACAGGGAGGGCTACACCTTC. Its protein is CASSLGDREGYTF. The whole variable domain, filled in from reference TRBV7-6 and TRBJ1-2, reads GAGVSQSPRYKVTKRGQDVALRCDPISGHVSLYWYRQALGQGPEFLTYFNYEAQQDKSGLPNDRFSAERPEGSISTLTIQRTEQRDSAMYRCASSLGDREGYTFGSGTRLTVV.

This clone was counted a few times. V usage is TRBV10-2 and J usage is TRBJ1-2; tentative D call: TRBD1 (5 bases). The CDR3 is 14 residues long. V gave up 4 bases and J gave up 2 bases, with 11 bases separating them. The germline gives CDR1 WSHSY, CDR2 SAAADI. CDR3 sequence reads: CASSAGIPNYGYTF. DNA of the CDR3: TGCGCCAGCAGTGCAGGGATCCCAAACTATGGCTACACCTTC.